The rows below give T cell receptor beta chains drawn from one sample of a study of blood T cell repertoires in COVID-19. Assay used: immunoSEQ multiplex PCR; TCRdb lists only in-frame clones, some missing. Seen here are approximately 210,000 clones, around 90% observed once, and the top ten hold approximately 1.2%. Sequences were obtained from peripheral blood. The receptors originated from a man aged 30 to 45 with acute or convalescent COVID-19. Both conserved end residues are part of each CDR3. The D gene is left open where the match is weak. Size values are once, few and many counts, or a class for expanded clones, and some rows have none.

J: TRBJ2-1
D: NA
V: TRBV9
size: few
DNA: TGTGCCAGCAGCGTAGAGGTGAACAGGGACAATGAGCAGTTCTTC
CDR3: CASSVEVNRDNEQFF

J: TRBJ1-2
D: TRBD1
V: TRBV5-5
size: NA
DNA: TGTGCCAGCAGCCCGGGACAGGGGGCCGACTATGGCTACACCTTC
CDR3: CASSPGQGADYGYTF

J: TRBJ2-3
D: TRBD2
V: TRBV19
size: NA
DNA: TGTGCCAGCGGGACTAGCGGGGGCACAGATACGCAGTATTTT
CDR3: CASGTSGGTDTQYF

J: TRBJ2-3
D: TRBD2
V: TRBV28
size: NA
DNA: TGTGCCAGCAGCGGAGCGGGAGGGCCAGATACGCAGTATTTT
CDR3: CASSGAGGPDTQYF

J: TRBJ2-5
D: NA
V: TRBV18
size: NA
DNA: TGTGCCAGCTCGCCTGCTGGGCTAGGAAAGGGGGAGACCCAGTACTTC
CDR3: CASSPAGLGKGETQYF

J: TRBJ1-3
D: NA
V: TRBV9
size: NA
DNA: TGTGCCAGCAGCGTAGATAGCTCTGGAAACACCATATATTTT
CDR3: CASSVDSSGNTIYF

J: TRBJ2-7
D: NA
V: TRBV24-1
size: NA
DNA: TGTGCCACCAGTGATGCTTGGACAGGAGCGGGCTCCTACGAGCAGTACTTC
CDR3: CATSDAWTGAGSYEQYF

J: TRBJ1-6
D: NA
V: TRBV27
size: NA
DNA: TGTGCCAGCACTCCTCTCCCTTATAATTCACCCCTCCACTTT
CDR3: CASTPLPYNSPLHF

J: TRBJ2-6
D: NA
V: TRBV5-1
size: NA
DNA: TGCGCCAGCAGCTTGGGAGTACGTGGCTCTGGGGCCAACGTCCTGACTTTC
CDR3: CASSLGVRGSGANVLTF

J: TRBJ1-6
D: NA
V: TRBV4-2
size: NA
DNA: TGTGCCAGCAGCCAAGATATTTCGGGTAATTCACCCCTCCACTTT
CDR3: CASSQDISGNSPLHF

J: TRBJ2-5
D: NA
V: TRBV4-2
size: NA
DNA: TGTGCCAGCAGCCAAAAGGAGGGGAGCCAAGAGACCCAGTACTTC
CDR3: CASSQKEGSQETQYF

J: TRBJ2-5
D: NA
V: TRBV14
size: NA
DNA: TGTGCCAGCAGCCAAGTGCCGGACTTCATCCAGTACTTC
CDR3: CASSQVPDFIQYF

J: TRBJ2-1
D: TRBD2
V: TRBV19
size: NA
DNA: TGTGCCAGTAGTATTAGCGGGAGAAACCGGGAGCAGTTCTTC
CDR3: CASSISGRNREQFF

J: TRBJ1-5
D: NA
V: TRBV7-8
size: NA
DNA: TGTGCCAGCAGCCCGTCGGGCAGGGGTGGTTGGCAGCCCCAGCATTTT
CDR3: CASSPSGRGGWQPQHF

J: TRBJ2-7
D: TRBD1
V: TRBV5-6
size: NA
DNA: TGTGCCAGCAGCTTGGCCGGGACAGAGTACGAGCAGTACTTC
CDR3: CASSLAGTEYEQYF

J: TRBJ1-2
D: NA
V: TRBV10-2
size: NA
DNA: TGCGCCAGCAGTGATACCGGGGGTGGCTACACCTTC
CDR3: CASSDTGGGYTF

J: TRBJ1-5
D: NA
V: TRBV23-1
size: NA
DNA: TGCGCCAGCAGTCAATCGGCCCAACCCAATCAGCCCCAGCATTTT
CDR3: CASSQSAQPNQPQHF

J: TRBJ2-7
D: NA
V: TRBV27
size: NA
DNA: TGTGCCAGCAGTGCCGGGAACTACGAGCAGTACTTC
CDR3: CASSAGNYEQYF

J: TRBJ2-3
D: TRBD1
V: TRBV5-1
size: NA
DNA: TGCGCCAGCAGCGTGGGACAGGGTGGCACAGATACGCAGTATTTT
CDR3: CASSVGQGGTDTQYF

J: TRBJ1-6
D: NA
V: TRBV30
size: NA
DNA: TGTGCCTGGAGTGTTGCTGGGGGCGAATATAATTCACCCCTCCACTTT
CDR3: CAWSVAGGEYNSPLHF

J: TRBJ2-1
D: NA
V: TRBV6-6
size: NA
DNA: TGTGCCAGCAGTTACCGGGGGATAGCGGTCAATGAGCAGTTCTTC
CDR3: CASSYRGIAVNEQFF

J: TRBJ2-7
D: NA
V: TRBV7-9
size: once
DNA: TGTGCCAGCACTGGTGTCCCCCAAGCGGGTAGCTCCTACGAGCAGTACTTC
CDR3: CASTGVPQAGSSYEQYF

J: TRBJ2-7
D: NA
V: TRBV6-5
size: NA
DNA: TGTGCCAGCAGCAAAGACAGGTCTTTCTCCTACGAGCAGTACTTC
CDR3: CASSKDRSFSYEQYF

J: TRBJ1-2
D: NA
V: TRBV7-8
size: NA
DNA: TGTGCCAGCAGCTTAGGGTTAGGGGTATCACTTTCGGGCTACACCTTC
CDR3: CASSLGLGVSLSGYTF

J: TRBJ1-1
D: NA
V: TRBV6-5
size: NA
DNA: TGTGCCCTTTCGTGGGGGCGTAACACTGAAGCTTTCTTT
CDR3: CALSWGRNTEAFF

J: TRBJ2-4
D: NA
V: TRBV19
size: NA
DNA: TGTGCCAGTAGTATAATGGGGGGTTCCAAAAACATTCAGTACTTC
CDR3: CASSIMGGSKNIQYF

J: TRBJ1-2
D: TRBD1
V: TRBV28
size: NA
DNA: TGTGCCGGAAAGGAGGGACAGGGCTACACCTTC
CDR3: CAGKEGQGYTF

J: TRBJ2-7
D: NA
V: TRBV4-1
size: NA
DNA: TGCGCCAGCAGCCAAGATCCGAGCTCCTACGAGCAGTACTTC
CDR3: CASSQDPSSYEQYF

J: TRBJ1-1
D: NA
V: TRBV6-6
size: NA
DNA: TGTGCCACTATAATTACAGGGCTGAGCACTGAAGCTTTCTTT
CDR3: CATIITGLSTEAFF

J: TRBJ2-3
D: TRBD2
V: TRBV6-5
size: NA
DNA: TGTGCCAGCGGTAGCGGGAGGGCCACAGATACGCAGTATTTT
CDR3: CASGSGRATDTQYF

J: TRBJ2-7
D: NA
V: TRBV19
size: NA
DNA: TGTGCCAGTAGTGCACGCAACCCCCCGTCCGGGCAGTACTTC
CDR3: CASSARNPPSGQYF

J: TRBJ2-7
D: NA
V: TRBV5-6
size: NA
DNA: TGTGCCAGCAGCAATGGACTGCTTGCCTACGAGCAGTACTTC
CDR3: CASSNGLLAYEQYF

J: TRBJ2-7
D: NA
V: TRBV7-2
size: once
DNA: TGTGCCAGCAGCTTAGTCTCTAGCTCCTACGAGCAGTACTTC
CDR3: CASSLVSSSYEQYF

J: TRBJ2-5
D: NA
V: TRBV28
size: few
DNA: TGTGCCAGCAGCCGTAGTGGACTTACCCAAGAGACCCAGTACTTC
CDR3: CASSRSGLTQETQYF

J: TRBJ2-1
D: NA
V: TRBV4-1
size: NA
DNA: TGCGCCAGCAGCCAAGGACAAATAATATACAATGAGCAGTTCTTC
CDR3: CASSQGQIIYNEQFF

J: TRBJ2-1
D: TRBD2
V: TRBV11-2
size: NA
DNA: TGTGCCACTGGACTAGCGGGGGTCAATGAGCAGTTCTTC
CDR3: CATGLAGVNEQFF

J: TRBJ2-3
D: TRBD2
V: TRBV27
size: once
DNA: TGTGCCAGCAGTCAGACTAGCACCTATTCAGATACGCAGTATTTT
CDR3: CASSQTSTYSDTQYF

J: TRBJ2-2
D: NA
V: TRBV5-1
size: NA
DNA: TGCGCCAGCAGCTTGAGGAGCTATGCGAACACCGGGGAGCTGTTTTTT
CDR3: CASSLRSYANTGELFF

J: TRBJ1-1
D: NA
V: TRBV5-6
size: once
DNA: TGTGCCAGCCGCCAGCGGGGGGCGAAGAACACTGAAGCTTTCTTT
CDR3: CASRQRGAKNTEAFF

J: TRBJ1-2
D: TRBD1
V: TRBV3-1/TRBV3-2
size: few
DNA: TGTGCCAGCAGCCTATACATCGACAGGGGAGTAAGTGGCTACACCTTC
CDR3: CASSLYIDRGVSGYTF

J: TRBJ2-5
D: NA
V: TRBV7-3
size: NA
DNA: TGTGCCAGCAGTGAGGGAGAGACCCAGTACTTC
CDR3: CASSEGETQYF

J: TRBJ1-2
D: TRBD1
V: TRBV19
size: NA
DNA: TGTGCCAGTAGTAGGCGACAGGGGTTTAACTATGGCTACACCTTC
CDR3: CASSRRQGFNYGYTF

J: TRBJ2-2
D: TRBD2
V: TRBV19
size: NA
DNA: TGTGCCAGTAGCGTAGCGGGAGGGTCCACCGGGGAGCTGTTTTTT
CDR3: CASSVAGGSTGELFF

J: TRBJ2-1
D: TRBD1
V: TRBV6-5
size: NA
DNA: TGTGCCAGCAGTTACTCGCAGGGGGCCTACAATGAGCAGTTCTTC
CDR3: CASSYSQGAYNEQFF

J: TRBJ2-7
D: NA
V: TRBV15
size: once
DNA: TGTGCCACCAGCAGGACATCATACAGGGAAAACTCCTACGAGCAGTACTTC
CDR3: CATSRTSYRENSYEQYF

J: TRBJ2-6
D: NA
V: TRBV5-6
size: NA
DNA: TGTGCCAGCAGCTTGGAACAGGGACCTACTGGGGCCAACGTCCTGACTTTC
CDR3: CASSLEQGPTGANVLTF

J: TRBJ1-2
D: NA
V: TRBV3-1/TRBV3-2
size: NA
DNA: TGTGCCAGCAGCCAAGTGGAGAGCCATGGCTACACCTTC
CDR3: CASSQVESHGYTF

J: TRBJ2-1
D: NA
V: TRBV14
size: NA
DNA: TGTGCCAGCAGTCCGGTTAACTACAATGAGCAGTTCTTC
CDR3: CASSPVNYNEQFF

J: TRBJ2-7
D: NA
V: TRBV6-5
size: NA
DNA: TGTGCCAGTCTTGGGATGGACAGAATCTACGAGCAGTACTTC
CDR3: CASLGMDRIYEQYF

J: TRBJ2-1
D: NA
V: TRBV4-2
size: NA
DNA: TGTGCCAGCAGCCAAGATCTGTCCTTTCGGGAGCAGTTCTTC
CDR3: CASSQDLSFREQFF